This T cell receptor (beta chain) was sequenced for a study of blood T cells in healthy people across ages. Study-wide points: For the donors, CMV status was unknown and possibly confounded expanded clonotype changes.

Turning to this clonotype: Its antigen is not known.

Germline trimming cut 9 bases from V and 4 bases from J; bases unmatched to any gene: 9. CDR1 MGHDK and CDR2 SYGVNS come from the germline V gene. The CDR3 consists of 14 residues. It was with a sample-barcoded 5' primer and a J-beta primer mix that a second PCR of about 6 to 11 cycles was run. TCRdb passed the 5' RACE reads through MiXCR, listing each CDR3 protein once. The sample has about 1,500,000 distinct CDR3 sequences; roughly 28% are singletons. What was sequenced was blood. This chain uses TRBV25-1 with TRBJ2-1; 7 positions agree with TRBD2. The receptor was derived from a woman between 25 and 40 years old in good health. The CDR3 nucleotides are TGTGCCAGTAGACGAAGCGGGGATTACAATGAGCAGTTCTTC. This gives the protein CASRRSGDYNEQFF. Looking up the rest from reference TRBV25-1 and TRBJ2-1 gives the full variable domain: EADIYQTPRYLVIGTGKKITLECSQTMGHDKMYWYQQDPGMELHLIHYSYGVNSTEKGDLSSESTVSRIRTEHFPLTLESARPSHTSQYLCASRRSGDYNEQFFGPGTRLTVL.